Described below is a single T cell receptor (beta chain) sequence and its context. From germline, CDR1 is SEHNR and CDR2 FQNEAQ (reference sequence). The V segment lost 6 bases and the J segment 9 bases; nucleotides outside the gene matches: 5. The CDR3 runs to 14 residues. The data originate from a study of blood T cell repertoires in COVID-19. In the study overall: PBMCs, B-cell-depleted T cells, or T cells provided the cDNA or gDNA that made up the material.

As handled by the study authors: Estimates of nucleated cell counts were drawn from the amplification of reference gene primers. Generated by immunoSEQ multiplex PCR, the TCRdb table keeps only in-frame clones and is missing some. Clone size and the V and J calls come from that table; the DNA yielded D and trimming. The profile shows 200,000 to 300,000 clones, 85% to 95% of them singletons. Sample: peripheral blood. This chain links TRBV7-9 with TRBJ1-4, with 12 bases fitting TRBD1. The TCR sequence derives from a man aged 25-40 years with COVID-19, enrolled during active disease. In nucleotides, the CDR3 is TGTGCCAGCAGACCGGGACAGGGGGCGAAAAAACTGTTTTTT. Translated: CASRPGQGAKKLFF.